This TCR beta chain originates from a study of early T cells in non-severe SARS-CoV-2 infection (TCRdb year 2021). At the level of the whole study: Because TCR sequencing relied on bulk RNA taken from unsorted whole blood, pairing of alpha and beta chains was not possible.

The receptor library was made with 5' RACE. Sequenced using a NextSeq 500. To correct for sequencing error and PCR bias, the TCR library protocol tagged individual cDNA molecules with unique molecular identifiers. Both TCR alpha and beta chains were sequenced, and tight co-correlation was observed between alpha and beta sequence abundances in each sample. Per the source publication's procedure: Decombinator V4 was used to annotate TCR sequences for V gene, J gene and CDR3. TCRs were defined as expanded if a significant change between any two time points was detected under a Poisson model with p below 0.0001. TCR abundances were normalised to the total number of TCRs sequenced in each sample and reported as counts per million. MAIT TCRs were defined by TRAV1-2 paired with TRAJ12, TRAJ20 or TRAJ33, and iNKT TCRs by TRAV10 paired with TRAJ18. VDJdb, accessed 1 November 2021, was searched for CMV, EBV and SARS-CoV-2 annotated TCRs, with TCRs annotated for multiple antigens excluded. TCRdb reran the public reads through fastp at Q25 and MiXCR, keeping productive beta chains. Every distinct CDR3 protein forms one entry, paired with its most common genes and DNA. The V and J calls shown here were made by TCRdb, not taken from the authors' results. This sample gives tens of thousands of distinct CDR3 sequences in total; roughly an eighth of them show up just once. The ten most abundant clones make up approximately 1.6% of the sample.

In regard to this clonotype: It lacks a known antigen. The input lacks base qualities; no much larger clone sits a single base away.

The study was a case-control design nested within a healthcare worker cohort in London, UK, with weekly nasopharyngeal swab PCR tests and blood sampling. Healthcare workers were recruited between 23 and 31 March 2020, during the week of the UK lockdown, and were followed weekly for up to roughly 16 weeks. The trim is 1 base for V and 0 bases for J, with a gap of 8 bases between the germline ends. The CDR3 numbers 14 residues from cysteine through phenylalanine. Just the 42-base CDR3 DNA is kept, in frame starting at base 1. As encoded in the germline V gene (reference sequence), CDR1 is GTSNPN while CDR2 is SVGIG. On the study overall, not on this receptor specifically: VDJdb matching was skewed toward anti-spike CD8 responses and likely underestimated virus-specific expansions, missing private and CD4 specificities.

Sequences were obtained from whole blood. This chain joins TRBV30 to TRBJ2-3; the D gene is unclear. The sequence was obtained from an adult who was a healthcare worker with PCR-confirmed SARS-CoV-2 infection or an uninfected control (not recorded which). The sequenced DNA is TGTGCCTGGAGTGGCAGGAGTAGCACAGATACGCAGTATTTT. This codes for CAWSGRSSTDTQYF.